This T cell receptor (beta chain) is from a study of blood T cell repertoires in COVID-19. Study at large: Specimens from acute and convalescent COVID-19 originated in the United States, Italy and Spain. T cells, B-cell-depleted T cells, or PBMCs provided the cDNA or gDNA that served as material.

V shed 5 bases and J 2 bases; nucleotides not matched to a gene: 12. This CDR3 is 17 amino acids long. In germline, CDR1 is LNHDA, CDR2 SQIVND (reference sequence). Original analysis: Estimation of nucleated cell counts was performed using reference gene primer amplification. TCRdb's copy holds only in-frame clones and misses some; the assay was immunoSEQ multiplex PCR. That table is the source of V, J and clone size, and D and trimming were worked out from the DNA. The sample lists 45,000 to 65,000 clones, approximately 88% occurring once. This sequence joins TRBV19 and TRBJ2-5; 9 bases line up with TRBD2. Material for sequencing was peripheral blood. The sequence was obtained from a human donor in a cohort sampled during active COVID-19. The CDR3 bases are TGTGCCAGTAGTCCGACCCCGGGACTAGCTGTACAAGAGACCCAGTACTTC. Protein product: CASSPTPGLAVQETQYF.